These 27 T cell receptor beta chains share one sample of origin, sequenced in a study of blood T cell repertoires in COVID-19. Profiled with immunoSEQ multiplex PCR; TCRdb holds only in-frame clones, not every one. The data contain 300,000 or so clones, 80% to 90% of them singletons. Sequencing input: peripheral blood. The receptors shown here come from a woman aged 40 to 50 with acute or convalescent COVID-19.

This clone was counted a single time. The V call is TRBV3-1 (or the pseudogene TRBV3-2), the J call TRBJ2-1; no clear D. Between the trimmed V and J ends, which lost 3 bases and 2 bases, there was a span of 5 bases. This CDR3 is built from 13 residues. The V gene's germline CDR1 is LGHDT and CDR2 YNNKEL (reference sequence). The DNA of the CDR3 is TGTGCCAGCAGCCAGCAGGCCTACAATGAGCAGTTCTTC. This encodes CASSQQAYNEQFF.

The genes are TRBV9 and TRBJ2-1; 7 bases match TRBD1. J was trimmed by 8 bases and V by 2 bases; bases with no gene match: 7. This CDR3 has 14 amino acids. Germline CDR1 reads SGDLS; CDR2 reads YYNGEE. CDR3 DNA sequence: TGTGCCAGCAGCGTCGGGACAGTAGGGGATGAGCAGTTCTTC. Translation gives CASSVGTVGDEQFF. The full variable domain, rest sourced from reference TRBV9 and TRBJ2-1, is DSGVTQTPKHLITATGQRVTLRCSPRSGDLSVYWYQQSLDQGLQFLIQYYNGEERAKGNILERFSAQQFPDLHSELNLSSLELGDSALYFCASSVGTVGDEQFFGPGTRLTVL.

This chain joins TRBV18 and TRBJ1-1; the D is unclear. CDR3 length: 15 residues. V shed 2 bases and J shed 7 bases, with 17 bases lying between them. CDR1 and CDR2 from the germline V gene are KGHSH and LQKENI. CDR3 loop: CASSPDFERRDEAFF. The CDR3 DNA follows: TGTGCCAGCTCACCAGACTTTGAACGGAGAGATGAAGCTTTCTTT.

The genes are TRBV6-6 and TRBJ1-2; a weak D match, TRBD1 (6 bases). The germline gives CDR1 MNHNY, CDR2 SVGAGI (reference sequence). V dropped 5 bases and J dropped 8 bases, with 21 bases sitting between them. The CDR3 contains 15 residues. Written as DNA, the CDR3 is TGTGCCAGCAGTCAGCTTGACCCCCGGGACAAGGGCTACACCTTC. Translated, it gives CASSQLDPRDKGYTF.

The V and J genes are TRBV5-1 and TRBJ2-2; 11 positions match TRBD1. The germline V gene encodes CDR1 SGHRS and CDR2 YFSETQ. This CDR3 comprises 16 residues. Germline trimming cut 4 bases from V and 4 bases from J; bases unmatched to any gene: 6. The CDR3: CASSQGQGARTGELFF. CDR3 in DNA: TGCGCCAGCAGCCAAGGACAGGGGGCGCGCACCGGGGAGCTGTTTTTT.

This chain links TRBV30 with TRBJ1-2; weak D call: TRBD1 (5 bases). CDR1 GTSNPN and CDR2 SVGIG come from the germline V gene (reference sequence). The CDR3 length is 13 residues. Trimming shortened V by 5 bases and J by 10 bases, and 20 bases separated the two germline ends. CDR3 sequence reads: CAWAQGEASVYTF. DNA of the CDR3: TGTGCCTGGGCCCAAGGGGAGGCTAGTGTCTACACCTTC.

This clone was observed a handful of times. The chain is built from TRBV12-5 and TRBJ2-5; 11 bases align to TRBD2. The CDR3 has 15 amino acids. Losses at the gene ends were 5 bases for V and 4 bases for J; bases not matched to a gene: 6. In germline, CDR1 is LGHNT, CDR2 FRNRAP. The CDR3 sequence is CASGLSGGAVETQYF. DNA of the CDR3: TGTGCTAGTGGTCTTAGCGGGGGGGCCGTAGAGACCCAGTACTTC.

The rearrangement uses TRBV28 and TRBJ1-6; 7 nucleotides align to TRBD1. Trimming at V came to 6 bases and at J to 6 bases, leaving 8 bases not matched to a gene. Per the germline V gene, CDR1 is MDHEN and CDR2 is SYDVKM. CDR3 length: 15 residues. CDR3 sequence (DNA): TGTGCCAGCAGCAGGGGGGAAGGAGTTAATTCACCCCTCCACTTT. Amino acid sequence: CASSRGEGVNSPLHF.

This clone was recorded once. The chain uses TRBV10-2 and TRBJ1-2, with D possibly TRBD1 on 6 matching bases. This CDR3 has 17 residues. Per the germline V gene, CDR1 is WSHSY and CDR2 is SAAADI. The V end lost 0 bases, the J end lost 8 bases, and 22 bases lay between the germline ends. In DNA, the CDR3 is TGCGCCAGCAGTGAGTCCACAACCACTGACAGGCGGAAAGGCTACACCTTC. The encoded protein is CASSESTTTDRRKGYTF.

In regard to this clone: In the same sample, other DNA sequences code for this CDR3. In DNA, the CDR3 is TGCGCCAGCAGCTGGGGGACAGGAAACACTGAAGCTTTCTTT. Translating it yields CASSWGTGNTEAFF. This rearrangement joins TRBV5-1 to TRBJ1-1, with 8 positions matching TRBD1. The J segment lost 2 bases and the V segment lost 3 bases, leaving 3 bases of the junction unmatched. This CDR3 has 14 amino acids. Germline-derived CDR1 and CDR2 are SGHRS and YFSETQ.

This chain joins TRBV5-8 and TRBJ1-1; 7 bases are a match to TRBD1. CDR3 length: 16 amino acids. J was trimmed by 11 bases and V by 4 bases; bases with no gene match: 20. Germline V gene lookup returns CDR1 SGHTS and CDR2 YDEGEE. This CDR3 is CASSRGQASDLAKAFF. DNA for the CDR3: TGTGCCAGCAGCCGTGGACAGGCCTCCGATCTTGCGAAGGCTTTCTTT.

The V and J genes are TRBV29-1 and TRBJ2-1; 12 bases align to TRBD2. With V trimmed by 8 bases and J by 4 bases, 6 bases remained unmatched. Germline V gene lookup returns CDR1 SQVTM and CDR2 ANQGSEA. This CDR3 has 14 amino acids. Here the CDR3 DNA reads TGCAGCCTAGCGGGGGGGCGTACATACAATGAGCAGTTCTTC. Its protein product is CSLAGGRTYNEQFF.

V usage is TRBV6-5 and J usage is TRBJ1-3; D is undetermined. The CDR3 sequence is 14 residues long. V was trimmed by 6 bases and J by 1 base, leaving 10 bases between them. In germline, CDR1 is MNHEY, CDR2 SVGAGI. CDR3 sequence: CASRNGVSGNTIYF. CDR3 DNA sequence: TGTGCCAGCAGGAACGGGGTTTCTGGAAACACCATATATTTT.

The genes are TRBV7-9 and TRBJ1-2; 7 positions match TRBD1. Germline CDR1 reads SEHNR; CDR2 reads FQNEAQ (reference sequence). V gave up 5 bases and J gave up 0 bases; unmatched junction bases: 6. The CDR3 is made up of 15 amino acids. CDR3 DNA: TGTGCCAGCAGCCCAAGGGACAGCTCTAACTATGGCTACACCTTC. Translation: CASSPRDSSNYGYTF.

The J gene is TRBJ2-3, the V gene TRBV5-6; TRBD1 agrees at 9 bases. This CDR3 has 15 residues. Unmatched junction bases numbered 4, after V lost 4 bases and J lost 1 base. The germline gives CDR1 SGHDT, CDR2 YYEEEE. DNA of the CDR3: TGTGCCAGCAGCCCCAGGACAGGGGGCACAGATACGCAGTATTTT. Translated: CASSPRTGGTDTQYF.

The chain links TRBV11-3 to TRBJ2-1; 11 nucleotides match TRBD2. V was clipped by 3 bases and J by 7 bases; unmatched bases: 2. The CDR3 contains 14 residues. CDR1 SGHNT and CDR2 YENEEA come from the germline V gene. CDR3 sequence: CASSFSGGANEQFF. CDR3 in DNA: TGTGCCAGCAGCTTTAGCGGGGGGGCTAATGAGCAGTTCTTC.

The CDR3 loop reads CASSPSDRVDNSPLHF. DNA for the CDR3: TGTGCCAGCTCACCATCTGACAGGGTAGATAATTCACCCCTCCACTTT. V gene TRBV18 combines with J gene TRBJ1-6, with 7 bases aligning to TRBD1. V gave up 2 bases and J gave up 5 bases; unmatched junction bases: 6. The CDR3 has 16 residues. The germline gives CDR1 KGHSH, CDR2 LQKENI.

The V call is TRBV14, the J call TRBJ1-2; 7 bases align to TRBD1. There are 14 residues in the CDR3. The ends lost 2 bases at V and 4 bases at J; junction bases unmatched: 4. CDR1 and CDR2 (germline): SGHDN, FVKESK. The CDR3 protein is CASSQLTGTYGYTF. CDR3 nucleotide sequence: TGTGCCAGCAGCCAATTGACAGGGACCTATGGCTACACCTTC. The variable domain in full, completed from reference TRBV14 and TRBJ1-2, reads EAGVTQFPSHSVIEKGQTVTLRCDPISGHDNLYWYRRVMGKEIKFLLHFVKESKQDESGMPNNRFLAERTGGTYSTLKVQPAELEDSGVYFCASSQLTGTYGYTFGSGTRLTVV.

The rearrangement links TRBV5-1 to TRBJ1-4; the match to TRBD1 covers 10 bases. The CDR3 runs to 15 residues. In germline, CDR1 is SGHRS, CDR2 YFSETQ. V shed 0 bases and J 8 bases; nucleotides not matched to a gene: 4. The CDR3 reads CASSLVTGGLEKLFF. The CDR3 region has the DNA TGCGCCAGCAGCTTGGTGACAGGGGGCTTAGAAAAACTGTTTTTT.

This sequence joins TRBV11-3 and TRBJ2-7, with no clear D. The V gene's germline CDR1 is SGHNT and CDR2 YENEEA. Between the trimmed V and J ends, which lost 1 base and 3 bases, there was a span of 7 bases. CDR3 length equals 13 residues. Here the CDR3 DNA reads TGTGCCAGCAGCTTAGGTAGCAGCTACGAGCAGTACGTC. Translating gives CASSLGSSYEQYV.

This clone has a handful of counts. This chain connects TRBV29-1 to TRBJ1-2; the match to TRBD1 covers 8 bases. Unmatched junction bases numbered 7, after V lost 2 bases and J lost 5 bases. The germline V gene has CDR1 SQVTM and CDR2 ANQGSEA. This CDR3 comprises 14 residues. For the CDR3, the DNA is TGCAGCGTTGAACGGGGACAGGCGCCTTATGGCTACACCTTC. It specifies CSVERGQAPYGYTF.

The rearrangement uses TRBV30 and TRBJ2-5; 11 nucleotides line up with TRBD2. From germline, CDR1 is GTSNPN and CDR2 SVGIG (reference sequence). This CDR3 has 13 residues. J was trimmed by 10 bases and V by 5 bases; bases with no gene match: 9. The CDR3 protein is CAWATSGAGGQYF. For the CDR3, the DNA is TGTGCCTGGGCGACTAGCGGGGCTGGTGGCCAGTACTTC.

This clone came up a few times. The chain combines TRBV7-2 with TRBJ2-5, with TRBD1 as a possible D gene (5 bases). Trimming cost V 5 bases and J 4 bases, with 11 bases left between them. The CDR3 is made up of 13 amino acids. Germline V lookup: CDR1 SGHTA, CDR2 FQGNSA. This chain's CDR3 is CASSGPGPETQYF. CDR3 nucleotides: TGTGCCAGCAGCGGCCCAGGGCCAGAGACCCAGTACTTC.

Only a few counts were recorded for this clone. The chain employs TRBV10-3 and TRBJ1-2; 8 bases are a match to TRBD1. The trim removed 5 bases at V and 3 bases at J, leaving 2 bases unmatched. Germline V CDR1 and CDR2: ENHRY, SYGVKD. The CDR3 extends over 13 amino acids. The CDR3 coding sequence is TGTGCCATCAGTACAGGGGGAGACTATGGCTACACCTTC. This encodes CAISTGGDYGYTF.

The chain carries TRBV5-6 and TRBJ1-1; the match to TRBD1 covers 10 bases. Germline loops: CDR1 SGHDT, CDR2 YYEEEE. This CDR3 comprises 16 residues. V shed 2 bases, J shed 0 bases, and the junction held 4 bases outside the gene matches. CDR3 DNA sequence: TGTGCCAGCAGCTTCGGGACAGGGGTTATGAACACTGAAGCTTTCTTT. Translation: CASSFGTGVMNTEAFF.

The rearrangement joins TRBV6-1 to TRBJ1-6; TRBD1 might be the D (6 bases). From germline, CDR1 is MNHNS and CDR2 SASEGT. Trimming cost V 6 bases and J 8 bases, with 14 bases left between them. The CDR3 extends over 14 amino acids. CDR3 DNA sequence: TGTGCCAGCAGCTCCGGACAGTTCGATTCACCCCTCCACTTT. It translates to CASSSGQFDSPLHF.

The chain uses TRBV5-1 and TRBJ2-7, with TRBD2 matching over 10 bases. V trimming: 4 bases; J trimming: 0 bases; junction bases outside the gene matches: 4. CDR1 is SGHRS and CDR2 is YFSETQ in the germline V gene. The CDR3 is made up of 15 amino acids. The CDR3 coding sequence is TGCGCCAGCAGCGTCCTAGCGGGGGACTCCTACGAGCAGTACGTC. Its translation: CASSVLAGDSYEQYV.